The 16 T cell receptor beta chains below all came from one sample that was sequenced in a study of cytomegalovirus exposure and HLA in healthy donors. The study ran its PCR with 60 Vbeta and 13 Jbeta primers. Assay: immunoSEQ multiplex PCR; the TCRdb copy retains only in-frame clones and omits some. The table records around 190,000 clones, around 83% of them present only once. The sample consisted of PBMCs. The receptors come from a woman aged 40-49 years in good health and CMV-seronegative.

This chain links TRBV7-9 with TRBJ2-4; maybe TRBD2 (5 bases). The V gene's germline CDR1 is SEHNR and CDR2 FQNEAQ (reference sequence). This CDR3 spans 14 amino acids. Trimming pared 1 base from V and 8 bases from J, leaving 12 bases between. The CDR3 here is CASSLDPRADIQYF. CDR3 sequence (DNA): TGTGCCAGCAGCTTAGATCCCAGAGCGGACATTCAGTACTTC. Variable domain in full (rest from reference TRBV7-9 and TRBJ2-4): DTGVSQNPRHKITKRGQNVTFRCDPISEHNRLYWYRQTLGQGPEFLTYFQNEAQLEKSRLLSDRFSAERPKGSFSTLEIQRTEQGDSAMYLCASSLDPRADIQYFGAGTRLSVL.

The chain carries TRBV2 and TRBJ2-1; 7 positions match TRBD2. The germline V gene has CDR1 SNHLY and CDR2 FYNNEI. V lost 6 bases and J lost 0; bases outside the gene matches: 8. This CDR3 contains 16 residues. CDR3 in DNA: TGTGCCAGCAGGAGAAACACGGGAGGCTCCTACAATGAGCAGTTCTTC. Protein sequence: CASRRNTGGSYNEQFF. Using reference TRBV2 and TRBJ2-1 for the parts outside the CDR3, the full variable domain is EPEVTQTPSHQVTQMGQEVILRCVPISNHLYFYWYRQILGQKVEFLVSFYNNEISEKSEIFDDQFSVERPDGSNFTLKIRSTKLEDSAMYFCASRRNTGGSYNEQFFGPGTRLTVL.

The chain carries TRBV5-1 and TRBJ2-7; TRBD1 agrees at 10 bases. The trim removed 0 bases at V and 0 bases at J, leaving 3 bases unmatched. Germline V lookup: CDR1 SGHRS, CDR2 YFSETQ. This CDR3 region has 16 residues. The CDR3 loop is CASSLGTGGASYEQYV. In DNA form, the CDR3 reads TGCGCCAGCAGCTTGGGGACAGGGGGTGCCTCCTACGAGCAGTACGTC.

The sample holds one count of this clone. In DNA form, the CDR3 reads TGTGCCACCAGCAGAGCTCCGGGACAGGGACGTTATGGCTACACCTTC. Residues: CATSRAPGQGRYGYTF. The V gene is TRBV15, the J gene TRBJ1-2; 9 positions agree with TRBD1. The ends lost 1 base at V and 5 bases at J; junction bases unmatched: 8. The CDR3 length is 16 residues. Germline V gives CDR1 LNHNV, CDR2 YYDKDF (reference sequence).

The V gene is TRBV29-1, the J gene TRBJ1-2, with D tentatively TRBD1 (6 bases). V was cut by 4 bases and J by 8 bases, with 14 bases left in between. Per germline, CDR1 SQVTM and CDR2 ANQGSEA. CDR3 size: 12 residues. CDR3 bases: TGCAGCGTTGTAGTTGGGGGCAGAGGCTACACCTTC. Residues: CSVVVGGRGYTF.

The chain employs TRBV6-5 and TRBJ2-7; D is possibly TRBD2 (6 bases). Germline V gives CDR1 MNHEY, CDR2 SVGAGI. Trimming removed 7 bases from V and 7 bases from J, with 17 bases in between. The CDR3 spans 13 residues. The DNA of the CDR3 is TGTGCCAGCATGGGAGGACCTAGTTTGGAGCAGTACTTC. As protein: CASMGGPSLEQYF.

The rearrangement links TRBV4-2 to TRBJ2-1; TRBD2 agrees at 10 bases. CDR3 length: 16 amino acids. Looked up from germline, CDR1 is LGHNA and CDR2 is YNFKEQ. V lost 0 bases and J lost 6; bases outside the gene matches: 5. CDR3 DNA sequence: TGTGCCAGCAGCCAAGATCGGGTAGCGGGAGGCAATGAGCAGTTCTTC. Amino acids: CASSQDRVAGGNEQFF.

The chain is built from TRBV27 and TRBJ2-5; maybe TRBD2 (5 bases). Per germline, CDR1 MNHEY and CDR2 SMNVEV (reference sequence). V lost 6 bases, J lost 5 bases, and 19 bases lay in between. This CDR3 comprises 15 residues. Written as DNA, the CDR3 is TGTGCCAGCAGACTCAATTCCGGGATCAAGGAGACCCAGTACTTC. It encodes CASRLNSGIKETQYF.

CDR3 region: CASSLVGTGPYNEQFF. CDR3 in DNA: TGTGCCAGCAGCTTAGTAGGGACAGGGCCTTACAATGAGCAGTTCTTC. The V gene is TRBV7-2, the J gene TRBJ2-1; 9 bases are shared with TRBD1. CDR1 and CDR2 (germline): SGHTA, FQGNSA. J was trimmed by 4 bases and V by 1 base; bases with no gene match: 5. This CDR3 is built from 16 residues. The complete variable domain, with remaining parts taken from reference TRBV7-2 and TRBJ2-1, reads GAGVSQSPSNKVTEKGKDVELRCDPISGHTALYWYRQSLGQGLEFLIYFQGNSAPDKSGLPSDRFSAERTGGSVSTLTIQRTQQEDSAVYLCASSLVGTGPYNEQFFGPGTRLTVL.

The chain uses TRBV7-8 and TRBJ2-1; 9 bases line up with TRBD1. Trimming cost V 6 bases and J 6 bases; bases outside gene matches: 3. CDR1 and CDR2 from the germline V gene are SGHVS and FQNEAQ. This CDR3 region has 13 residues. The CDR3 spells CASRLGQGNEQFF. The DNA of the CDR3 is TGTGCCAGCAGGCTGGGACAGGGCAATGAGCAGTTCTTC.

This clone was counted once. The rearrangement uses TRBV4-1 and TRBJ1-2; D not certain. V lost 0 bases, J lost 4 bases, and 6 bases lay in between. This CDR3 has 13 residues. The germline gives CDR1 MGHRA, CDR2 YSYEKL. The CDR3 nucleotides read TGCGCCAGCAGCCAAGATAAATTCTATGGCTACACCTTC. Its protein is CASSQDKFYGYTF.

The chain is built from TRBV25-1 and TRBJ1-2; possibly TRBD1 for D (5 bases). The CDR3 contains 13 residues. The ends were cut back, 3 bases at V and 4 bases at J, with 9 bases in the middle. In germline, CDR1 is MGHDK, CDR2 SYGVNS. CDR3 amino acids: CASSDRGGYGYTF. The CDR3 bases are TGTGCCAGCAGTGATCGGGGGGGCTATGGCTACACCTTC.

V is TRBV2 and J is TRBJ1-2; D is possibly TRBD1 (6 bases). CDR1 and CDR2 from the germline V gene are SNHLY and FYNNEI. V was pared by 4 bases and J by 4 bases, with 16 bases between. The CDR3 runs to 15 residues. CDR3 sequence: CASSGPDSTGYGYTF. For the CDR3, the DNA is TGTGCCAGCAGTGGCCCGGACAGTACGGGCTATGGCTACACCTTC.

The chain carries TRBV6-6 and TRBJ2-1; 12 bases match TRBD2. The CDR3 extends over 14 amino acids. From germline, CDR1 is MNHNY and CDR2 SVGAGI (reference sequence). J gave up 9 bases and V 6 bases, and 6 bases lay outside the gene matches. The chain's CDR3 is CASRGASGRVEQFF. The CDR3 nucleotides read TGTGCCAGCAGAGGAGCTAGCGGGAGGGTTGAGCAGTTCTTC.

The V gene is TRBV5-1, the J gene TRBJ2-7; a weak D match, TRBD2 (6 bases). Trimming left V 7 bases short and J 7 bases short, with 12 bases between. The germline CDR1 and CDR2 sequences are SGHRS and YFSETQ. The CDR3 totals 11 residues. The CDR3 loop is CASGLGGEQYF. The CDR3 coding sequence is TGCGCCAGCGGGCTTGGGGGGGAGCAGTACTTC.

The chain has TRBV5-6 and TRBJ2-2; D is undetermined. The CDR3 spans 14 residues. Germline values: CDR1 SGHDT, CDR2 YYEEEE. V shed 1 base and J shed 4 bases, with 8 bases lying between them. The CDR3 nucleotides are TGTGCCAGCAGCTTGCCACTCCTCACCGGGGAGCTGTTTTTT. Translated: CASSLPLLTGELFF.